The sequence of this TCR beta chain was determined in a study of blood T cell repertoires in COVID-19. About the research overall: Acute and convalescent COVID-19 specimens originated in the United States, Italy and Spain. Nucleic acid was either cDNA or gDNA, and it came from T cells, B-cell-depleted T cells, or PBMCs.

The CDR3 sequence is 13 residues long. The V gene end was trimmed by 5 bases and the J gene end by 10 bases; junction bases not matched to a gene: 10. Germline CDR1 SGHTA, CDR2 FQGNSA. The repertoire was sequenced with immunoSEQ multiplex PCR; TCRdb's copy has only in-frame clones and lacks some. Of some 47,000 clones in the sample, about nine tenths were seen once. The rearrangement joins TRBV7-2 to TRBJ2-5, with 7 bases that match TRBD1. The specimen was peripheral blood. This clonotype was obtained from a man aged 70-80 years with acute or convalescent COVID-19. CDR3 amino acids: CASSPGTEGDQYF. CDR3 bases: TGTGCCAGCAGCCCCGGGACAGAAGGGGACCAGTACTTC.